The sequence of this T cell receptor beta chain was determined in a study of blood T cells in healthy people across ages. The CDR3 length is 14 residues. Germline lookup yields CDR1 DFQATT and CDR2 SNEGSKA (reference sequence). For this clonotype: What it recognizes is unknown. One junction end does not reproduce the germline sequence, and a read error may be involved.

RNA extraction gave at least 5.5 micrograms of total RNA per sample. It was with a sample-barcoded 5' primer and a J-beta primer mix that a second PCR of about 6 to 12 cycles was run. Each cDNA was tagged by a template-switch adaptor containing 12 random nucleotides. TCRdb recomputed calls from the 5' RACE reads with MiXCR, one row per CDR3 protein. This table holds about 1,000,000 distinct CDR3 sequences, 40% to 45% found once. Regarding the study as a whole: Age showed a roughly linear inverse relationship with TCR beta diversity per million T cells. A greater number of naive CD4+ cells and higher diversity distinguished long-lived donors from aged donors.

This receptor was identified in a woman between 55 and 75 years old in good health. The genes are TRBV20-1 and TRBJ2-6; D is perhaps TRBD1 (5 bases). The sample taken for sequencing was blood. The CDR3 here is CSAPERTGANILTF. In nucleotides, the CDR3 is TGCAGTGCCCCCGAGCGAACTGGGGCCAACATCCTGACTTTC.